This T cell receptor (beta chain) was sequenced for a study of OX40 agonist ivuxolimab in advanced cancers. Broader study findings: At 0.1 to 3.0 mg/kg and by week 6, CD4+ and CD8+ T cells in the blood had expanded clonally. Some patients who did not respond also had low normalized T-cell clonal expansion.

Systemic immunosuppression or autoimmune disease history was grounds to exclude patients. Blood draws occurred at baseline, cycle 4 day 1, and cycle 7 day 1. Turning to this clone: What it binds is unknown.

Sequenced by immunoSEQ multiplex PCR; TCRdb stores in-frame clones only, minus some. The sample lists approximately 65,000 clones; around nine tenths were seen once. The sequencing here drew on CD4+ or CD8+ T cells sorted from blood, taken in a trial of the OX40 agonist ivuxolimab. The sequence was obtained from an adult with an advanced solid tumor such as melanoma, head and neck, liver or kidney cancer.

The CDR3 nucleotides are TGTGCCAGCAGCCGTAGCGGGGCTAGCACAGATACGCAGTATTTT. It specifies CASSRSGASTDTQYF. The rearrangement joins TRBV4-2 to TRBJ2-3; 8 bases map to TRBD2. V trimming: 4 bases; J trimming: 0 bases; junction bases outside the gene matches: 3. This CDR3 is built from 15 residues. The germline V gene encodes CDR1 LGHNA and CDR2 YNFKEQ.